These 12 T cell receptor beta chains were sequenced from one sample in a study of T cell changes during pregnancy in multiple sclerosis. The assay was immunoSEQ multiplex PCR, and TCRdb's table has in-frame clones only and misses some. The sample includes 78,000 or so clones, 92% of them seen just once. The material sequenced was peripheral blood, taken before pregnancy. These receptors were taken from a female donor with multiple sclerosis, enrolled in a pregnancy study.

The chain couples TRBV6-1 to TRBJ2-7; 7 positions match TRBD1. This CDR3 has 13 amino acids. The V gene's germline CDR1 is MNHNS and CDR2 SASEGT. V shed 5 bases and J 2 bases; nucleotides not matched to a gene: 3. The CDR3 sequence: CASSPGTAYEQYF. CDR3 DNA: TGTGCCAGCAGTCCCGGGACAGCCTACGAGCAGTACTTC.

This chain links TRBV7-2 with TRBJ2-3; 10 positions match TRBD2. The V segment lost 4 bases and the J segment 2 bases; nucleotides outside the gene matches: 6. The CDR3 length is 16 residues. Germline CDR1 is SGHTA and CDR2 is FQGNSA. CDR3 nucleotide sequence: TGTGCCAGCAGCTCCTCAGCGGGAGGGCCCACAGATACGCAGTATTTT. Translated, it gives CASSSSAGGPTDTQYF.

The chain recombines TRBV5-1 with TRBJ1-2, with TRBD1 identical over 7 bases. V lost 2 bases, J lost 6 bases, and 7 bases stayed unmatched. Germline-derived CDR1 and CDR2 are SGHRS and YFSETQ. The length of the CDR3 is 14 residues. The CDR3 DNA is TGCGCCAGCAGCTTATCGACAGGGATCGATGGCTACACCTTC. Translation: CASSLSTGIDGYTF.

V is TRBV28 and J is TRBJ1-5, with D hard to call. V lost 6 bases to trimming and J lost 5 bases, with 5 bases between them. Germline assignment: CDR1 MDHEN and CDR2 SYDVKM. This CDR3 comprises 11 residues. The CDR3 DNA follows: TGTGCCAGCAGACACGATCAGCCCCAGCATTTT. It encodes CASRHDQPQHF.

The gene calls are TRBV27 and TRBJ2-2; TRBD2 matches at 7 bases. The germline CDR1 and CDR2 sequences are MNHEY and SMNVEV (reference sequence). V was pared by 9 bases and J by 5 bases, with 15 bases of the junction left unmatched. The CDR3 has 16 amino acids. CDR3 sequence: CASQGMAGARTGELFF. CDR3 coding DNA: TGTGCCAGTCAGGGAATGGCGGGAGCGAGGACCGGGGAGCTGTTTTTT.

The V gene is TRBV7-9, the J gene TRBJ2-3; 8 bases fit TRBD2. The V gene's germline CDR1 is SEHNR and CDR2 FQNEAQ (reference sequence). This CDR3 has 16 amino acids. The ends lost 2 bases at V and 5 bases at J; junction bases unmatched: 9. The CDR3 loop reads CASSLIERGRGDTQYF. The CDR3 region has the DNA TGTGCCAGCAGCTTAATCGAGCGGGGGCGCGGAGATACGCAGTATTTT.

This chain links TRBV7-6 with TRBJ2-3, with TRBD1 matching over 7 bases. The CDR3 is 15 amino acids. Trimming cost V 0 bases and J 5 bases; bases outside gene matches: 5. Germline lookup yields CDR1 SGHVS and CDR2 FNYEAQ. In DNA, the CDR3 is TGTGCCAGCAGCTTAGCGACAGGGAACGTAGATACGCAGTATTTT. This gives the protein CASSLATGNVDTQYF.

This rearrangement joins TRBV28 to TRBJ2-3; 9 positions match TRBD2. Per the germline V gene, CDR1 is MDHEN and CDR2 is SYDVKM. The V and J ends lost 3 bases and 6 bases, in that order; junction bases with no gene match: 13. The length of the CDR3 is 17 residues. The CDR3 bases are TGTGCCAGCAGTTTGGCCGCGGGAGGGCTAGGTATGGATACGCAGTATTTT. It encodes CASSLAAGGLGMDTQYF.

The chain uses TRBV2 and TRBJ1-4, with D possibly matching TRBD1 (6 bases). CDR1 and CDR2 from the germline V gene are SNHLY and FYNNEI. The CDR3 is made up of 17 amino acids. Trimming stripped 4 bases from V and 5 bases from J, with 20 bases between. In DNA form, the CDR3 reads TGTGCCAGCAGTGGGGAGACAGGCTTAGTTAGGAATGAAAAACTGTTTTTT. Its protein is CASSGETGLVRNEKLFF. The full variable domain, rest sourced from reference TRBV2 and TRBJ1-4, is EPEVTQTPSHQVTQMGQEVILRCVPISNHLYFYWYRQILGQKVEFLVSFYNNEISEKSEIFDDQFSVERPDGSNFTLKIRSTKLEDSAMYFCASSGETGLVRNEKLFFGSGTQLSVL.

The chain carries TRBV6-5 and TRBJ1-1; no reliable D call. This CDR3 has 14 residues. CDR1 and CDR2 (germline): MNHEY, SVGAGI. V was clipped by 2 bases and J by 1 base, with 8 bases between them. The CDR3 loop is CASSYTPRNTEAFF. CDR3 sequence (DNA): TGTGCCAGCAGTTACACTCCCCGGAACACTGAAGCTTTCTTT.

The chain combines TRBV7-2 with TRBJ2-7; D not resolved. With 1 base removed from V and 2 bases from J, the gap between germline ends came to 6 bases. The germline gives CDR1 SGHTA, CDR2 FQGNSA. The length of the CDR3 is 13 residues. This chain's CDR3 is CASSLGVTYEQYF. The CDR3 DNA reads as TGTGCCAGCAGCTTAGGAGTAACCTACGAGCAGTACTTC.

CDR3 amino acids: CATSRDLEGVNIQYF. In nucleotides, the CDR3 is TGTGCCACCAGCAGAGATTTGGAGGGTGTAAACATTCAGTACTTC. The rearrangement joins TRBV15 to TRBJ2-4; perhaps TRBD2 as D (6 bases). The V gene's germline CDR1 is LNHNV and CDR2 YYDKDF (reference sequence). This CDR3 spans 15 amino acids. The V gene lost 0 bases and the J gene lost 6 bases, with 12 bases spanning the gap.